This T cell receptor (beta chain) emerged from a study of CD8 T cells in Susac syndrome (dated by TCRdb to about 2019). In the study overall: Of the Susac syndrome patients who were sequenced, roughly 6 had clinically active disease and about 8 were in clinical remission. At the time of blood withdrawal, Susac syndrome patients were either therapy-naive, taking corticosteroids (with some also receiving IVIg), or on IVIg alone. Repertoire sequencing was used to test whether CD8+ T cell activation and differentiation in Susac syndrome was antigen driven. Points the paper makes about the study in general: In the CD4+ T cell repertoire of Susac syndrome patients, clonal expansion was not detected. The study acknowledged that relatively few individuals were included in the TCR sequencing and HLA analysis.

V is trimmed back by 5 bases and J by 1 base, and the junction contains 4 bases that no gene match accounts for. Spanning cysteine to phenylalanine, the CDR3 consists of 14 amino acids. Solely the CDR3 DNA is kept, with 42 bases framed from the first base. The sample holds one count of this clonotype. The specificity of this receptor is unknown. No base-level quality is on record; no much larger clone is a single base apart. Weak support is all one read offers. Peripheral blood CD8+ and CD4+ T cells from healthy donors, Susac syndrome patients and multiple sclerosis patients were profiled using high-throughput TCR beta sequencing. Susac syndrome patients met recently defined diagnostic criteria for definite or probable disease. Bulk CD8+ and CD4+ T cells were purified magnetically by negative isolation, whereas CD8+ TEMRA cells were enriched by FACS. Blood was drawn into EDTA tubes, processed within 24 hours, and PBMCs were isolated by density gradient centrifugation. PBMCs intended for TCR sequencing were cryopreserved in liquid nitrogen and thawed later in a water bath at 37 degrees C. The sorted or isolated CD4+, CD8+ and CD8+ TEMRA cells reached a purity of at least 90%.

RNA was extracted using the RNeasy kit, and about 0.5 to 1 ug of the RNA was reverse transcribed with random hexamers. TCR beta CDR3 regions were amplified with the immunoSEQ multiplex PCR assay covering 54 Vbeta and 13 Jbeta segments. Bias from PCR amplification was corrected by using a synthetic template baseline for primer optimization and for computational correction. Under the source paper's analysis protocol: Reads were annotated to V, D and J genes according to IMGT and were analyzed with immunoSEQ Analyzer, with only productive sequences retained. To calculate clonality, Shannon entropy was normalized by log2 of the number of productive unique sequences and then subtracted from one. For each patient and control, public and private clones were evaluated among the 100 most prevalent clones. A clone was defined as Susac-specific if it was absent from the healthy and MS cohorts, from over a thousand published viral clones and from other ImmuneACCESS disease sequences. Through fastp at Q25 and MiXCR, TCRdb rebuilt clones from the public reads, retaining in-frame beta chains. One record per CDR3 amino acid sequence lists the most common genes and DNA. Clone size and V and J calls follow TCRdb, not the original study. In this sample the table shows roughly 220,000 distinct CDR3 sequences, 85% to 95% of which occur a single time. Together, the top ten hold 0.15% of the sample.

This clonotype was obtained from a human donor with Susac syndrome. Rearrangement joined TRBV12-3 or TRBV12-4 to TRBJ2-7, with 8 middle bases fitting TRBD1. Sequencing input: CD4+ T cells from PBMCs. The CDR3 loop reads CASSIRQGSYEQYF. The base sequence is TGTGCCAGCAGTATCAGACAGGGGTCCTACGAGCAGTACTTC.